The 13 T cell receptor beta chains in this list originate from one sample, sequenced in a study of blood T cell repertoires in COVID-19. This table comes from immunoSEQ multiplex PCR, and its TCRdb copy is limited to in-frame clones, with some not included. The sample includes 200,000 to 250,000 clones, 65% to 85% of them seen just once. Sequenced: PBMCs or T cells enriched from blood (not recorded which). Receptors were obtained from a man aged 25 to 40 with acute COVID-19.

The chain recombines TRBV7-6 with TRBJ2-1, with 8 nucleotides matching TRBD2. J lost 8 bases, V lost 6 bases, and 12 bases had no gene match. Germline lookup yields CDR1 SGHVS and CDR2 FNYEAQ. The CDR3 spans 15 residues. CDR3 in DNA: TGTGCCAGCAGTCCTAAGGCGGGGGGCAGGCATGAGCAGTTCTTC. This translates into CASSPKAGGRHEQFF.

The V gene is TRBV3-1 (or the pseudogene TRBV3-2), the J gene TRBJ2-7; 8 bases align to TRBD1. Germline V gene sequence: CDR1 LGHDT, CDR2 YNNKEL (reference sequence). The CDR3 has 15 amino acids. V shed 4 bases and J 7 bases; nucleotides not matched to a gene: 12. This chain's CDR3 is CASSRGQAPSYEQYF. The CDR3 bases are TGTGCCAGCAGCCGGGGACAGGCGCCTTCTTATGAGCAGTACTTC.

The chain is built from TRBV7-6 and TRBJ2-5; a possible D gene is TRBD2 (5 bases). V lost 0 bases to trimming and J lost 7 bases, with 15 bases between them. The CDR3 length is 15 residues. The V gene's germline CDR1 is SGHVS and CDR2 FNYEAQ. The CDR3 DNA sequence: TGTGCCAGCAGCTTAGCCCGCGCGGGCGAGGGGACCCAGTACTTC. Translation gives CASSLARAGEGTQYF.

This chain links TRBV27 with TRBJ1-2; a weak D match, TRBD1 (6 bases). Germline V gene lookup returns CDR1 MNHEY and CDR2 SMNVEV (reference sequence). CDR3 length: 13 amino acids. V lost 7 bases and J 8 bases, leaving 17 bases between the germline ends. The CDR3 bases are TGTGCCAGCAAAGGGGGGGGTATCGGCGGCTACACCTTC. The encoded protein is CASKGGGIGGYTF.

This clone has just a few counts. The chain has TRBV4-1 and TRBJ2-1, with a weak D call TRBD1 (6 bases). V shed 4 bases and J shed 2 bases, with 9 bases lying between them. The CDR3 has 14 residues. The germline gives CDR1 MGHRA, CDR2 YSYEKL. The CDR3 region is CASSRDRTYNEQFF. In DNA form, the CDR3 reads TGCGCCAGCAGCCGTGACAGGACCTACAATGAGCAGTTCTTC.

The genes are TRBV10-1 and TRBJ2-7; weak D call: TRBD2 (7 bases). The V and J ends lost 7 bases and 5 bases respectively, with 18 bases between them. The CDR3 is 14 amino acids. CDR1 WNHNN and CDR2 SYGVQD come from the germline V gene (reference sequence). The CDR3 loop reads CASTEGGVGHEQYF. In DNA form, the CDR3 reads TGCGCCAGCACCGAGGGGGGGGTTGGTCACGAGCAGTACTTC.

The chain recombines TRBV19 with TRBJ1-1; TRBD1 might be the D (6 bases). Germline values: CDR1 LNHDA, CDR2 SQIVND (reference sequence). The CDR3 is 14 amino acids. The germline V and J ends were trimmed by 8 bases and 6 bases, with 19 bases remaining between them. The CDR3 coding sequence is TGTGCCAGTGAAGAAGGCCGGACAGCCGCTGAAGCTTTCTTT. This gives the protein CASEEGRTAAEAFF.

The chain couples TRBV4-1 to TRBJ1-1; D possibly corresponds to TRBD1 (5 bases). Trimming left V 0 bases short and J 6 bases short, with 17 bases between. The CDR3 spans 16 residues. Germline loops: CDR1 MGHRA, CDR2 YSYEKL. The CDR3 loop is CASSQEGAFQGPEAFF. The CDR3 bases are TGCGCCAGCAGCCAAGAAGGGGCCTTTCAGGGCCCTGAAGCTTTCTTT.

This clone was seen only once. The rearrangement joins TRBV11-2 to TRBJ1-2; 8 positions match TRBD1. Per germline, CDR1 SGHAT and CDR2 FQNNGV. The CDR3 length is 17 residues. The ends lost 5 bases at V and 6 bases at J; junction bases unmatched: 17. Here the CDR3 DNA reads TGTGCCAGCAGCCGTGTGGGGGGCAGGGGGCCTTCGGATGGCTACACCTTC. It encodes CASSRVGGRGPSDGYTF.

The chain employs TRBV5-1 and TRBJ2-7; D perhaps matches TRBD1 (5 bases). The CDR3 has 12 residues. In germline, CDR1 is SGHRS, CDR2 YFSETQ. The ends were cut back, 4 bases at V and 4 bases at J, with 9 bases in the middle. CDR3 DNA sequence: TGCGCCAGCAGCGGGCAGGGTTACGAGCAGTACTTC. This gives the protein CASSGQGYEQYF.

The chain carries TRBV5-1 and TRBJ2-7, with 7 bases matching TRBD2. Germline values: CDR1 SGHRS, CDR2 YFSETQ. V was pared by 4 bases and J by 2 bases, with 9 bases of the junction left unmatched. The CDR3 totals 15 residues. The CDR3 DNA is TGCGCCAGCAGCCAAGCCCTAGCGGATCCCTACGAGCAGTACTTC. Amino acid sequence: CASSQALADPYEQYF. Full variable domain (rest looked up from reference TRBV5-1 and TRBJ2-7): KAGVTQTPRYLIKTRGQQVTLSCSPISGHRSVSWYQQTPGQGLQFLFEYFSETQRNKGNFPGRFSGRQFSNSRSEMNVSTLELGDSALYLCASSQALADPYEQYFGPGTRLTVT.

This sequence joins TRBV14 and TRBJ1-2; D may be TRBD1 (5 bases). CDR1 and CDR2 (germline): SGHDN, FVKESK. This CDR3 is built from 13 residues. Trimming shortened V by 5 bases and J by 4 bases, and 11 bases separated the two germline ends. This CDR3 reads CASSTTVTYGYTF. The CDR3 DNA reads as TGTGCCAGCAGCACGACAGTTACCTATGGCTACACCTTC.

The chain links TRBV18 to TRBJ2-1, with 10 bases matching TRBD2. In germline, CDR1 is KGHSH, CDR2 LQKENI. This CDR3 spans 16 amino acids. V was pared by 3 bases and J by 8 bases, with 10 bases of the junction left unmatched. The chain's CDR3 is CASSPQLAGFLDEQFF. In DNA form, the CDR3 reads TGTGCCAGCTCACCTCAACTAGCGGGGTTTCTCGATGAGCAGTTCTTC.